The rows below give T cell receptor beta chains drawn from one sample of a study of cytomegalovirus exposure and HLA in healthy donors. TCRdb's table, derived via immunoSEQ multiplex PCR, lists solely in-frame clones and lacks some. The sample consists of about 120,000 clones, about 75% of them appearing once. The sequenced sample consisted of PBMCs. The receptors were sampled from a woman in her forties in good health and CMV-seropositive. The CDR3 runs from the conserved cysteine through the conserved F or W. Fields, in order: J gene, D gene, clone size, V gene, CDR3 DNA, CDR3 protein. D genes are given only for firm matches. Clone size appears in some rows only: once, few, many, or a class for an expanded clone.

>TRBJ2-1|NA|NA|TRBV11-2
TGTGCCAGCAGCACGGCAGCGGGTTTCTACAATGAGCAGTTCTTC
CASSTAAGFYNEQFF
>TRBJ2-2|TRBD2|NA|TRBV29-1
TGCAGCGTCGGGACTAGCGGGACGAACACCGGGGAGCTGTTTTTT
CSVGTSGTNTGELFF
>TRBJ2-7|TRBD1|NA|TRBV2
TGTGCCAGGGGGACAGCCCCCGAGCAGTACTTC
CARGTAPEQYF
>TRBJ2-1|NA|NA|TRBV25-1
TGTGCCAGCTGGACCCGCCAGGGGCAGTTCTTC
CASWTRQGQFF
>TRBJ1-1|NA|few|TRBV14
TGTGCCAGCAGCCAAGATTTGGCCTGGAACACTGAAGCTTTCTTT
CASSQDLAWNTEAFF
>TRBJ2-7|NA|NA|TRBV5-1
TGCGCCAGCAGCTTTTACCAGGGAGGCGAGCAGTACTTC
CASSFYQGGEQYF
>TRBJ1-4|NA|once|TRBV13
TGTGCCAGCAGCTTAAATTCCGAGAATGAAAAACTGTTTTTT
CASSLNSENEKLFF
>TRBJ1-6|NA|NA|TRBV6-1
TGTGCCAGCCGGTGGGTAGGGGCCTCCAATTCACCCCTCCACTTT
CASRWVGASNSPLHF
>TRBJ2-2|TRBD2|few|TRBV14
TGTGCCAGCAGCCGAGCTAGCGGGAGGAACACCGGGGAGCTGTTTTTT
CASSRASGRNTGELFF
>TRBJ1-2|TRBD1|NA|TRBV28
TGTGCCAGCATCACAGGGGGTGAAGGCTACACCTTC
CASITGGEGYTF
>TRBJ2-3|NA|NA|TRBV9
TGTGCCAGCAGCGTAGCTGCAGGATATAGCACAGATACGCAGTATTTT
CASSVAAGYSTDTQYF
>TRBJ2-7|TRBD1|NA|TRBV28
TGTGCCAGCAGTGGCCCCGGGACAGGGGCTATCGGGCAGTACTTC
CASSGPGTGAIGQYF
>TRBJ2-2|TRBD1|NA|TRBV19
TGTGCCAGCCTCAGGGGGCGGGGGGAGCTGTTTTTT
CASLRGRGELFF
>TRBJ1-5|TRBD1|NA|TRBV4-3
TGCGCCAGCAGCCAAGATAGGACAGGGGGACAGCATTTT
CASSQDRTGGQHF
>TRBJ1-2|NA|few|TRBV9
TGTGCCAGCAGCGTAGGGGAGTCGGGATATGGCTACACCTTC
CASSVGESGYGYTF
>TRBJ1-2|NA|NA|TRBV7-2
TGTGCCAGCAGCTTCCTCTATGGCTACACCTTC
CASSFLYGYTF
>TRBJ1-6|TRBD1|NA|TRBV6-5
TGTGCCAGCAGTCGGACAGGAGGATTTTCACCCCTCCACTTT
CASSRTGGFSPLHF
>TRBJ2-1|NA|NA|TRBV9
TGTGCCAGCGAAAAGGGGATGGGGACCTACAATGAGCAGTTCTTC
CASEKGMGTYNEQFF
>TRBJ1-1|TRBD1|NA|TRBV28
TGTGCCAGCAGCCTCGGGACAGTCACTGAAGCTTTCTTT
CASSLGTVTEAFF
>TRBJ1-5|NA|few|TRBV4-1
TGCGCCAGCAGCCAAGGACAGAGCAATCAGCCCCAGCATTTT
CASSQGQSNQPQHF
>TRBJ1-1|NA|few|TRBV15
TGTGCCACCAGCAGTCCGCCAGGGGACGAAGCTTTCTTT
CATSSPPGDEAFF
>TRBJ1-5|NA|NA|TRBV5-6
TGTGCCAGCAGCTTGGCCGCAGGGTTGGTCGACAGCAATCAGCCCCAGCATTTT
CASSLAAGLVDSNQPQHF
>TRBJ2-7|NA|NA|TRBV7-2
TGTGCCAGCAGCTTAACAGCGGACGAGCAGTACTTC
CASSLTADEQYF
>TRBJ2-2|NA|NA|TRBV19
TGTGCCAGTAGTATACTGCAGGAAGCCTCCGGGGAGCTGTTTTTT
CASSILQEASGELFF
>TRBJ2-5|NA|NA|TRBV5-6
TGTGCCAGCAGCTCAAGGGGGGGGGTGGAGACCCAGTACTTC
CASSSRGGVETQYF
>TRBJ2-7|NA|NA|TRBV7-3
TGTGCCAGCAGCGGGGACGGGGGAGGCGAGCAGTACTTC
CASSGDGGGEQYF
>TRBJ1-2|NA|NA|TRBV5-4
TGTGCCAGCAGTGAGGAGCGTAACTATGGCTACACCTTC
CASSEERNYGYTF
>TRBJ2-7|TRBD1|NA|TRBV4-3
TGCGCCAGCAGCCGCGGGACAGGGACCCACGAGCAGTACTTC
CASSRGTGTHEQYF
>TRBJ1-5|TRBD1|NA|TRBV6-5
TGTGCCAGCAGCCCCGGGACAGGGGGCAATCAGCCCCAGCATTTT
CASSPGTGGNQPQHF
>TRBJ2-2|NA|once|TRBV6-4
TGTGCCAGCAGTCCACAGGAATGGGGCATCACCGGGGAGCTGTTTTTT
CASSPQEWGITGELFF
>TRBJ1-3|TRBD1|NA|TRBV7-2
TGTGCCAGCAGCATACAGGGGGGAAACACCATATATTTT
CASSIQGGNTIYF
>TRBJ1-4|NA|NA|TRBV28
TGTGCCAGCAGTCTCCGGGGGGGTGGCGAAAAACTGTTTTTT
CASSLRGGGEKLFF
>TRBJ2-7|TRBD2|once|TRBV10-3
TGTGCCATCAGGGGGGAAAAGCGAGCGGGAGGGCCTAGCGAGCAGTACTTC
CAIRGEKRAGGPSEQYF
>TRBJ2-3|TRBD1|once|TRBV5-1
TGCGCCAGCAGGGTGACAGGGAGCACAGATACGCAGTATTTT
CASRVTGSTDTQYF
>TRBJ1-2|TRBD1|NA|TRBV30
TGTGCCTGGGGAAAGGGACAGGGTTATGGCTACACCTTC
CAWGKGQGYGYTF
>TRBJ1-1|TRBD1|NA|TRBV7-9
TGTGCCAGCAGCCCCGGGACAGGGGGCCCCCCGAACACTGAAGCTTTCTTT
CASSPGTGGPPNTEAFF
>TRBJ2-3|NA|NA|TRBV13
TGTGCCAGCAGCGCCCCACAGGACACAGATACGCAGTATTTT
CASSAPQDTDTQYF
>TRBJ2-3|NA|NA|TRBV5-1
TGCGCCAGCAGCTCAGGGATAGGGGGAGATACGCAGTATTTT
CASSSGIGGDTQYF
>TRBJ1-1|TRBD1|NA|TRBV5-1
TGCGCCAGCAGCATTAACCGGACAGGGGGGGACACTGAAGCTTTCTTT
CASSINRTGGDTEAFF
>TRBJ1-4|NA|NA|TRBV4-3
TGCGCCAGCAGCCAAGATCGGCAGGGGAAACGGGAAAAACTGTTTTTT
CASSQDRQGKREKLFF
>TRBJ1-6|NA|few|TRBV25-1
TGTGCCAGCAGTATCTCCTATAATTCCCCCCTCCACTTT
CASSISYNSPLHF